This TCR beta chain was sequenced for a study of blood T cell repertoires in COVID-19. Study at large: The study drew acute and convalescent COVID-19 samples from the United States, Italy and Spain. Sources were T cells, B-cell-depleted T cells, or PBMCs; the material itself was cDNA or gDNA.

In the source study's methods: Amplification of reference gene primers provided the estimated nucleated cell counts. Some clones are missing from TCRdb's copy, which holds only in-frame ones; the method was immunoSEQ multiplex PCR. That table supplies the V and J calls and clone size; D and trimming were determined from the DNA. The sample includes roughly 43,000 clones, about 87% of them seen just once. V was cut by 11 bases and J by 6 bases, with 11 bases left in between. Germline V gene data show CDR1 as ENHRY and CDR2 as SYGVKD. The CDR3 loop spans 11 amino acids. This chain links TRBV10-3 with TRBJ1-3; TRBD1 is a possible D gene (5 bases). The TCR originated in a human donor in a cohort sampled during active COVID-19. Sequencing was done on a sample of peripheral blood. The CDR3 DNA follows: TGTGCCGGGGGAGGGGCAAACACCATATATTTT. It encodes CAGGGANTIYF.